A selection of T cell receptor beta chains follows, all from one sample in a study of IL-17A CD8 T cells in psoriatic arthritis synovium. Profiling relied on immunoSEQ multiplex PCR, and the TCRdb table lists in-frame clones only, not all of them. The sample holds about 2,200 clones, about 70% seen once. Input material: IFN-gamma+ CD8+ T cells from synovial fluid. All receptors come from a human donor with psoriatic arthritis. The CDR3 runs from the conserved cysteine through the conserved F or W. Fields, in order: clone size, V gene, D gene, J gene, CDR3 protein, CDR3 DNA. D genes are given only for firm matches. Expanded clones are given a class, and other clones once, few, many or no size at all.

.,TRBV7-3,.,TRBJ1-1,CASSLSLGNTEAFF,TGTGCCAGCAGCTTAAGTCTAGGGAACACTGAAGCTTTCTTT
.,TRBV2,.,TRBJ2-4,CASSIWPKNIQYF,TGTGCCAGCAGTATATGGCCAAAAAACATTCAGTACTTC
.,TRBV29-1,TRBD1,TRBJ1-2,CSVHRGESYGYTF,TGCAGCGTTCACAGGGGGGAGAGCTATGGCTACACCTTC
.,TRBV19,TRBD1,TRBJ2-7,CASSSARGLPYEQYF,TGTGCCAGTTCCTCGGCCAGGGGGCTTCCCTACGAGCAGTACTTC
few,TRBV14,TRBD1,TRBJ1-6,CASSQVGQGYNSPLHF,TGTGCCAGCAGCCAAGTGGGACAGGGCTATAATTCACCCCTCCACTTT
.,TRBV4-1,.,TRBJ1-1,CASSQHAGINTEAFF,TGCGCCAGCAGCCAACATGCCGGCATAAACACTGAAGCTTTCTTT
.,TRBV27,.,TRBJ2-1,CASSFFGSFYNEQFF,TGTGCCAGCAGTTTCTTCGGCTCGTTCTACAATGAGCAGTTCTTC
.,TRBV7-9,.,TRBJ1-2,CASSFYSTEDYGYTF,TGTGCCAGCAGCTTTTATTCGACAGAAGACTATGGCTACACCTTC
.,TRBV6-6,TRBD2,TRBJ2-3,CASSSRGGGSTDTQYF,TGTGCCAGCAGTTCCCGCGGGGGGGGTAGCACAGATACGCAGTATTTT
.,TRBV6-5,.,TRBJ2-5,CASSYSGEAETQYF,TGTGCCAGCAGTTACTCTGGGGAGGCAGAGACCCAGTACTTC
few,TRBV9,TRBD1,TRBJ1-2,CASSAYQQGRDYGYTF,TGTGCCAGCAGCGCCTACCAACAGGGGCGAGACTATGGCTACACCTTC
.,TRBV19,.,TRBJ2-3,CASSLGGPDTQYF,TGTGCCAGTAGCCTCGGGGGACCAGATACGCAGTATTTT
.,TRBV10-1,.,TRBJ2-7,CASSEGRESYEQYF,TGCGCCAGCAGTGAAGGACGGGAGTCCTACGAGCAGTACTTC
.,TRBV9,.,TRBJ1-2,CASSAGPYPIHSGYTF,TGTGCCAGCAGCGCCGGGCCATACCCGATCCATAGTGGCTACACCTTC
once,TRBV6-6,.,TRBJ1-1,CASRPGGNTEAFF,TGTGCCAGCAGACCGGGGGGGAACACTGAAGCTTTCTTT
large,TRBV6-1,.,TRBJ2-1,CASSEGPSNSNEQFF,TGTGCCAGCAGTGAGGGACCTTCAAATTCCAATGAGCAGTTCTTC
.,TRBV2,.,TRBJ1-6,CASRAGTFAYNSPLHF,TGTGCCAGCAGAGCAGGGACCTTCGCTTATAATTCACCCCTCCACTTT
.,TRBV27,TRBD2,TRBJ2-1,CASSPLPLAGGLDEQFF,TGTGCCAGCAGCCCCCTACCGCTAGCGGGGGGTTTAGATGAGCAGTTCTTC
few,TRBV19,.,TRBJ1-6,CASSTLQARPPLHF,TGTGCCAGTAGTACCTTACAGGCAAGGCCACCCCTCCACTTT
.,TRBV9,TRBD2,TRBJ2-5,CASSAGGLAGPSGTQYF,TGTGCCAGCAGCGCGGGGGGGCTAGCGGGGCCTTCGGGGACCCAGTACTTC
.,TRBV4-1,.,TRBJ1-2,CASSQVPRGGSFYGYTF,TGCGCCAGCAGCCAAGTCCCCAGGGGAGGTTCTTTTTATGGCTACACCTTC
.,TRBV5-5,TRBD1,TRBJ2-7,CASSYRGAYEQYF,TGTGCCAGCAGCTACAGGGGGGCCTACGAGCAGTACTTC
.,TRBV27,.,TRBJ1-1,CASTYNRNTEAFF,TGTGCCAGCACATATAACAGGAACACTGAAGCTTTCTTT
.,TRBV30,.,TRBJ2-7,CAWSVPGERYF,TGTGCCTGGAGTGTACCGGGGGAGCGGTACTTC
.,TRBV6-5,.,TRBJ1-5,CASSSCADCGNQPQHF,TGTGCCAGCAGTTCCTGCGCCGACTGCGGCAATCAGCCCCAGCATTTT
.,TRBV5-8,.,TRBJ2-7,CASSLRGRAYEQYF,TGTGCCAGCAGCTTGAGAGGACGGGCCTACGAGCAGTACTTC
.,TRBV7-8,.,TRBJ1-1,CASSPDTMNTEAFF,TGTGCCAGCAGCCCGGACACCATGAACACTGAAGCTTTCTTT
once,TRBV9,.,TRBJ1-1,CASSVPPLGGESEAFF,TGTGCCAGCAGCGTACCTCCCCTCGGGGGCGAGTCTGAAGCTTTCTTT
.,TRBV7-9,.,TRBJ1-1,CASSLRERGTEAFF,TGTGCCAGCAGCTTACGGGAGAGGGGCACTGAAGCTTTCTTT
.,TRBV6-5,.,TRBJ1-2,CASDGGYGYTF,TGTGCCAGCGATGGGGGCTATGGCTACACCTTC
.,TRBV7-3,.,TRBJ2-1,CASSQGRSSYNEQFF,TGTGCCAGCAGCCAAGGGAGGAGCTCCTACAATGAGCAGTTCTTC
.,TRBV27,.,TRBJ1-1,CASSLGGLGTEAFF,TGTGCCAGCAGTTTAGGGGGCTTGGGGACTGAAGCTTTCTTT
.,TRBV28,.,TRBJ1-1,CASRIPIDTEAFF,TGTGCCAGCAGGATCCCAATAGACACTGAAGCTTTCTTT
once,TRBV7-2,TRBD2,TRBJ2-5,CASSLIGGTQETQYF,TGTGCCAGCAGCTTAATCGGGGGGACTCAAGAGACCCAGTACTTC
.,TRBV7-9,.,TRBJ1-2,CASSLGPGRFDGYTF,TGTGCCAGCAGCTTAGGCCCAGGGAGGTTCGATGGCTACACCTTC
.,TRBV4-1,.,TRBJ2-3,CASSQGVGGGATDTQYF,TGCGCCAGCAGCCAAGGGGTCGGCGGAGGGGCCACAGATACGCAGTATTTT
.,TRBV4-1,.,TRBJ1-2,CASSQDPGDQGYGYTF,TGCGCCAGCAGCCAAGATCCCGGGGATCAGGGCTATGGCTACACCTTC
.,TRBV7-2,.,TRBJ1-2,CASRLPGTEHGYTF,TGTGCCAGCAGACTCCCCGGGACGGAACATGGCTACACCTTC
.,TRBV6-6,.,TRBJ2-7,CASSYNQRGPSGEQYF,TGTGCCAGCAGTTACAACCAGAGGGGTCCGAGTGGGGAGCAGTACTTC
once,TRBV6-4,.,TRBJ2-1,CASSTFPDGNNEQFF,TGTGCCAGCAGTACTTTCCCGGACGGTAACAATGAGCAGTTCTTC
.,TRBV10-1,.,TRBJ1-1,CASSERGTAEAFF,TGCGCCAGCAGTGAGCGGGGAACCGCTGAAGCTTTCTTT
few,TRBV19,.,TRBJ1-1,CASSVNRREAFF,TGTGCCAGTAGTGTTAACAGGCGTGAAGCTTTCTTT